The sample holds a few counts of the clone carrying this TCR beta chain. The antigen remains undetermined. This CDR3 is built from 12 residues. Germline loops: CDR1 SNHLY, CDR2 FYNNEI. Between the trimmed V and J ends, which lost 8 bases and 2 bases, there was a span of 10 bases. Unique molecular identifiers were incorporated when the TCRbeta library was constructed. TCRdb ran MiXCR on the PCR reads and lists one entry per CDR3 protein. The top ten clones hold less than 30% of a sample with about 110,000 distinct CDR3 sequences, 6.4% of them seen once. The data stem from a study of T-cell reconstitution after alpha-beta-depleted transplantation in children. Study conclusions and caveats: Newly produced T cells mostly accounted for T-cell counts and diversity one year post-transplant. Surviving thymic progenitors and recipient T cells were the source of high TCRbeta diversity at day 60 in some patients. The study reportedly traced alpha-beta T cells about two months after transplant to several hundred expanded graft clones.

The sample here was PBMCs, mostly from graft donor cells, taken 360 days after TCRalphabeta/CD19-depleted stem cell transplant. The sequence was collected from a male patient between 2 and 15 years old who had a stem cell transplant for acute lymphoblastic leukemia, so the T cells may come from the graft donor. J is TRBJ2-7 and V is TRBV2; D call uncertain. CDR3 loop: CASCPGAYEQYF. CDR3 DNA: TGTGCCAGCTGCCCGGGCGCCTACGAGCAGTACTTC.